This T cell receptor beta chain was recorded in a study of prognosis after radiotherapy for stage I lung cancer. Study-wide context: In this cohort, every patient with non-small cell lung cancer was regarded as medically inoperable. Study-wide findings and caveats: Median unique TCR clone counts of roughly 10,000 versus 7,000 showed a fall after stereotactic body radiation therapy.

The genomic DNA TCR beta CDR3 region underwent two rounds of multiplex PCR. The authors ran first-round PCR with primers specific to each TRBV and TRBJ gene. TCRdb reprocessed the multiplex PCR reads with MiXCR, giving one entry per CDR3 protein. The sample consists of about 51,000 distinct CDR3 sequences, 30% to 40% of them appearing once. Peripheral blood was collected in volumes of 5 to 7.5 milliliters at each of two time points. This clonotype was seen many times. What it binds is not known. Source: PBMCs, taken before or after stereotactic body radiation therapy (not recorded which). This TCR derives from a donor aged 50 or older with non-small cell lung cancer.

CDR3 in DNA: TGTGCCAGCAGCTTGATGAGCATCGGGGAGCTGTTTTTT. As protein: CASSLMSIGELFF. The V call is TRBV7-2, the J call TRBJ2-2, with D unresolved. Germline loops: CDR1 SGHTA, CDR2 FQGNSA. The CDR3 length is 13 residues. V dropped 3 bases and J dropped 7 bases, with 9 bases sitting between them.